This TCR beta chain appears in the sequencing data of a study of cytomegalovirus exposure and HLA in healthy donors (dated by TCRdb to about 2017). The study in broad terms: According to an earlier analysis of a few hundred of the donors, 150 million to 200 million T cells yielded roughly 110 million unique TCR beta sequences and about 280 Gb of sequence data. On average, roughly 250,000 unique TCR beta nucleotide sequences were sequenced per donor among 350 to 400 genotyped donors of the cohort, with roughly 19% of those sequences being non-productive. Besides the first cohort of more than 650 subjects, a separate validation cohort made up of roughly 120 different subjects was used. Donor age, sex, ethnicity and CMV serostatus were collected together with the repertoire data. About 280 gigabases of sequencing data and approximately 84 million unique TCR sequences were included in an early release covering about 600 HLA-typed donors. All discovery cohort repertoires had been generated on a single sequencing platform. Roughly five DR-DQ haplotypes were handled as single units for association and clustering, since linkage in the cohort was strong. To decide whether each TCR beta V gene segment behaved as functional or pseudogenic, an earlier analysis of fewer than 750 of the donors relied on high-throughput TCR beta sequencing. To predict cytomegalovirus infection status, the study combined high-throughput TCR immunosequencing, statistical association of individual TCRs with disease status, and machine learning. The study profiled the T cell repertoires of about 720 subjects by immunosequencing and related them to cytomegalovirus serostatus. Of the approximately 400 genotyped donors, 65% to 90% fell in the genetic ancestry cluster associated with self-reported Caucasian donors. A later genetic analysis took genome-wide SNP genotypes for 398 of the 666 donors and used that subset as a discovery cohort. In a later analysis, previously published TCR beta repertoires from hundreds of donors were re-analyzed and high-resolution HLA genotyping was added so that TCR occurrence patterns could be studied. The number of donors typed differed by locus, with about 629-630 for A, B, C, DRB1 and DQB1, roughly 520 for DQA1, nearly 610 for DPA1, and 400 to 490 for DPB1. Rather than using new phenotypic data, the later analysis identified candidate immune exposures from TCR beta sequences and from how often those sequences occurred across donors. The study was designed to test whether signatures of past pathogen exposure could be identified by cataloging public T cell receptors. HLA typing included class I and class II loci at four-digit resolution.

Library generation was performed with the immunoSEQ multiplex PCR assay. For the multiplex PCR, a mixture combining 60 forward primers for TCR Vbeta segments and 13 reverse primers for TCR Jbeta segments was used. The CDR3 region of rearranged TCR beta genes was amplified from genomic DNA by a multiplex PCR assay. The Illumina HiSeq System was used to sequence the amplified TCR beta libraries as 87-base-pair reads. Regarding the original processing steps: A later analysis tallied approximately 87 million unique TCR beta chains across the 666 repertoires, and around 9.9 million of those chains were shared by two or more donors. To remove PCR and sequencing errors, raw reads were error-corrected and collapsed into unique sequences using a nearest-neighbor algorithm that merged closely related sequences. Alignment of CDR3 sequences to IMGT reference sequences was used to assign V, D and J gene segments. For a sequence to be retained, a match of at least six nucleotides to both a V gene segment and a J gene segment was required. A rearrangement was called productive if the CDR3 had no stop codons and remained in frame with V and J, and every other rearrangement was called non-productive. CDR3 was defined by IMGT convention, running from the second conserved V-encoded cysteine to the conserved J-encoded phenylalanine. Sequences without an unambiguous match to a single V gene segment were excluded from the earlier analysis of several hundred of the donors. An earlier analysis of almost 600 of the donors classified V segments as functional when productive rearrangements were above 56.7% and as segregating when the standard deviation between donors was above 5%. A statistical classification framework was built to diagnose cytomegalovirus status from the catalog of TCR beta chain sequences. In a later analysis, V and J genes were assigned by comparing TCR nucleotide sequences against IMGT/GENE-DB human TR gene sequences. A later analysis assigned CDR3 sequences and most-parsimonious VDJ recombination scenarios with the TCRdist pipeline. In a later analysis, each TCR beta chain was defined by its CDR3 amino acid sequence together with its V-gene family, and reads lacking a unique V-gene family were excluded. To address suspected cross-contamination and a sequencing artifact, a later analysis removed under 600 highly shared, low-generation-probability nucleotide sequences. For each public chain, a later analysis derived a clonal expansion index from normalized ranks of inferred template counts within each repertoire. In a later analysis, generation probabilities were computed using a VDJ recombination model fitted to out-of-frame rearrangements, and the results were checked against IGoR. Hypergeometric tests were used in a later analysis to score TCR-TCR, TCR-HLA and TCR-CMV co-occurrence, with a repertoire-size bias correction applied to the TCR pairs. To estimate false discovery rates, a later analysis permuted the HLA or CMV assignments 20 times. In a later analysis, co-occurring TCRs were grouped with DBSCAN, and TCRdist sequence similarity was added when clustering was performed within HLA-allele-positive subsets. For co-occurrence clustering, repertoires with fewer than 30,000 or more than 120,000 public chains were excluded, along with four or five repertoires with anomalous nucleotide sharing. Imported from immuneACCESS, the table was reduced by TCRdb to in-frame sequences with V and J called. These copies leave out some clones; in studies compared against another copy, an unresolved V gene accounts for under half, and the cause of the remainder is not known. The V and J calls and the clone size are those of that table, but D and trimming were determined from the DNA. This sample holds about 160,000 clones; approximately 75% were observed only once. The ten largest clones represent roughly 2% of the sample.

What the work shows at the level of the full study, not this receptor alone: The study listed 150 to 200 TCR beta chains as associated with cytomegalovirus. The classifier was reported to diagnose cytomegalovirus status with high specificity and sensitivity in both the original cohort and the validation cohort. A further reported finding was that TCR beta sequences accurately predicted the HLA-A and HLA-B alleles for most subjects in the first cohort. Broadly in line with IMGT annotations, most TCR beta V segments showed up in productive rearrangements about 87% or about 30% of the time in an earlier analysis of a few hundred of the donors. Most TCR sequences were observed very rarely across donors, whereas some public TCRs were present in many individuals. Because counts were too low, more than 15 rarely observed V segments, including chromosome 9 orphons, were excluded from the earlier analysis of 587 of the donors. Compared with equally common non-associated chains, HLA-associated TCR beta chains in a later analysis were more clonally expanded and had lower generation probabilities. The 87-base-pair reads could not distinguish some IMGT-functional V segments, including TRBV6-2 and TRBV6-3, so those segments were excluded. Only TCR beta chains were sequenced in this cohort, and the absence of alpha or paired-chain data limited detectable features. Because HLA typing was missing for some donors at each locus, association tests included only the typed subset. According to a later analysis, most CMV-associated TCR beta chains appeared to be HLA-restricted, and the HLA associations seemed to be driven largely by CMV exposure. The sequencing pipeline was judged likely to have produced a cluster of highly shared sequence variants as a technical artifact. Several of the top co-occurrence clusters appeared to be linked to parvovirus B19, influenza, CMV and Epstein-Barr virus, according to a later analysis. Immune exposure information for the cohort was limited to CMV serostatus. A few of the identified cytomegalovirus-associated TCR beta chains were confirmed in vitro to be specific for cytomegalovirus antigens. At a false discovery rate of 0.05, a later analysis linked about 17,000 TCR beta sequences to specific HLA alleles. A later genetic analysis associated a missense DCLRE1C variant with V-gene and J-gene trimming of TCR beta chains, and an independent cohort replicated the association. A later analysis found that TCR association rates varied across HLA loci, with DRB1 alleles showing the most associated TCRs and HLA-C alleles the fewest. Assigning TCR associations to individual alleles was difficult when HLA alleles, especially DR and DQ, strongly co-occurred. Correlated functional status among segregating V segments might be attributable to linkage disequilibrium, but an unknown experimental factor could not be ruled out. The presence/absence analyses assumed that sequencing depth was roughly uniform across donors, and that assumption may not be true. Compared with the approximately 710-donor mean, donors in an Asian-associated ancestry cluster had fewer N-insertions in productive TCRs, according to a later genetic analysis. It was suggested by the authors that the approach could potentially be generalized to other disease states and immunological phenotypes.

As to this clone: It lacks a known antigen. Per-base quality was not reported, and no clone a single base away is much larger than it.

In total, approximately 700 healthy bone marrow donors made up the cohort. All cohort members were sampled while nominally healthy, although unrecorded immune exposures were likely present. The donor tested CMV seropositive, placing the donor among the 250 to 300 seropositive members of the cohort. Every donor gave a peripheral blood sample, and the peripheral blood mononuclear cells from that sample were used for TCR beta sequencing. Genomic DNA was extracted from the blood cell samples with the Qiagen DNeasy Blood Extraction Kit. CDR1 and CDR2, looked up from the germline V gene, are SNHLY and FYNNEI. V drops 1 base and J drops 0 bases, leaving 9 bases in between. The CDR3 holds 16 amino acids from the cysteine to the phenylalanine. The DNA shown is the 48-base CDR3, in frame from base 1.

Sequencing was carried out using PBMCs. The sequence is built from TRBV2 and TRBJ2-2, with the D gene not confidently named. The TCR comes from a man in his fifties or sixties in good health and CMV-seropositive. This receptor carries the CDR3 CASSEVRPPNTGELFF. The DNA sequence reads TGTGCCAGCAGTGAAGTCAGGCCACCGAACACCGGGGAGCTGTTTTTT.